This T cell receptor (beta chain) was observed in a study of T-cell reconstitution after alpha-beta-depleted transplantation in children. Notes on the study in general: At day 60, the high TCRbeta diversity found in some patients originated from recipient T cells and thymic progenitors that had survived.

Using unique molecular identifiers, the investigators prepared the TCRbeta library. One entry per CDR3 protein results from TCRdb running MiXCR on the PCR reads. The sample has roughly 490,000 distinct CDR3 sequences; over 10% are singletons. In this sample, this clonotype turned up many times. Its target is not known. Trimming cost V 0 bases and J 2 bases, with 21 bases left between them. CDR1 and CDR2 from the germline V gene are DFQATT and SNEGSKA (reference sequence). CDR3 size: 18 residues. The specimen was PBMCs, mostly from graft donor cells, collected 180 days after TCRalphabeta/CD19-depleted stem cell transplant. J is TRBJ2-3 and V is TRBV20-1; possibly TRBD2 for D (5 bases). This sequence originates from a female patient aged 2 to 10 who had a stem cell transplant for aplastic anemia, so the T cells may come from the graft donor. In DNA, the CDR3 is TGCAGTGCTAGAGATGGGCCCACAACTAGTGAAGCCACAGATACGCAGTATTTT. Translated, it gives CSARDGPTTSEATDTQYF.